This T cell receptor beta chain was sequenced for a study of molecular identifiers for immune sequencing clone quantification. In the study overall: Four of five splits of RNA from 20,000 or 100,000 naive CD8 cells were sequenced in replicates.

This clonotype was detected many times. Its antigen is unidentified. TCRdb re-derived calls from the PCR reads in MiXCR, one entry per CDR3 protein. Of under 650,000 distinct CDR3 sequences listed, 20% are singletons. Germline values: CDR1 MNHEY, CDR2 SMNVEV (reference sequence). After removal of 1 base from V and 5 bases from J, the junction contained 4 bases not matched to a gene. CDR3 length: 15 amino acids. Whole-study findings and limits: For highly expanded clones, sizes could be underestimated when identical TCR molecules share a barcode. Spiked Jurkat TCR RNA equal to one cell could reportedly be picked out among some 1 million naive cells. The study found clones above 20 RNA copies held over 97% of effector molecules and under 1% in naive cells.

The TCR comes from a human donor in good health. Some libraries in this study had Jurkat cell RNA spiked in. This chain connects TRBV27 to TRBJ2-3; 9 bases match TRBD1. Specimen: naive CD8+ T cells from blood, with Jurkat cell RNA spiked in. Indicated subset: FACS-sorted CD8+CD4-CCR7+CD45RA+ naive T cells. The CDR3 DNA is TGTGCCAGCAGTTTATTGACAGGGGGGAGAGATACGCAGTATTTT. It specifies CASSLLTGGRDTQYF.